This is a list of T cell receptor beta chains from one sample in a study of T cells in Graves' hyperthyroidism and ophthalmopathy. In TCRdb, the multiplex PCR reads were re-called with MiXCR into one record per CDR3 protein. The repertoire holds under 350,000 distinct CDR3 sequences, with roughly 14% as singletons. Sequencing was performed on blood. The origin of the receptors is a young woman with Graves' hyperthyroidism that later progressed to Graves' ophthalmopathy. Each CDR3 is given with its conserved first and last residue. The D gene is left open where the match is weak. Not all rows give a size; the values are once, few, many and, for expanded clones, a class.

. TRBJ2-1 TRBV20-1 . TGCAGTGCTAGAGATAATACTAGGGGTGCCCAAGATGAGCAGTTCTTC CSARDNTRGAQDEQFF
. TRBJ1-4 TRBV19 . TGTGCCAGTACTTGGGCAGGGGCAGGTGGTAATGAAAAACTGTTTTTT CASTWAGAGGNEKLFF
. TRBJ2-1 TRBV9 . TGTGCCAGCAGCGTGGAGGGGGGGACGTACAATGAGCAGTTCTTC CASSVEGGTYNEQFF
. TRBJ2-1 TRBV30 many TGTGCCTGGAGTAGGGGGGGTCGGGGCAATGAGCAGTTCTTC CAWSRGGRGNEQFF
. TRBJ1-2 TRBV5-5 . TGTGCCAGCAGCTTGGATGTGGGCTACACCTTC CASSLDVGYTF
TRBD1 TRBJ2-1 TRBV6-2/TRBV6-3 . TGTGCCAGCAGTTACCCACGGACAGGTCCTTCCTACAATGAGCAGTTCTTC CASSYPRTGPSYNEQFF
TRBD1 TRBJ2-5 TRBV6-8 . TGTGCCAGCAGGAGTGGTGGGACAGGGGAAGAGACCCAGTACTTC CASRSGGTGEETQYF
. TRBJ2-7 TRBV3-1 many TGTGCCAGCAGCCACACCGCCCGAACTTTTCCCTACGAGCAGTACTTC CASSHTARTFPYEQYF
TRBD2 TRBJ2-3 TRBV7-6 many TGTGCCAGCAGCTTAGCGCCTGCGGGAGCCAGTGATACGCAGTATTTT CASSLAPAGASDTQYF
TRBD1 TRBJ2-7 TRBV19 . TGTGCCAGTAGTCCGACAGGGGCCAGCTACGAGCAGTACTTC CASSPTGASYEQYF
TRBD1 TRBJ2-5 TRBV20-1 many TGCAGTGCTACAGAGACAGGGCCCGCGCGAGAGACCCAGTACTTC CSATETGPARETQYF
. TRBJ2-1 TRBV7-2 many TGTGCCAGCAGCTCAGTCAGGGGACCAGCGGATGAGCAGTTCTTC CASSSVRGPADEQFF
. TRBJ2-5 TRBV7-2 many TGTGCCAGCAGCTTAGACGCCGGGGAAGAGACCCAGTACTTC CASSLDAGEETQYF
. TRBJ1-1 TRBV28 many TGTGCCACCAACCGGCAGGGGAAAATAGCTTTCTTT CATNRQGKIAFF
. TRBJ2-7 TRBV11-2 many TGTGCCAGCAGCTTAAGAGAGCGGCCGTCCTACGAGCAGTACTTC CASSLRERPSYEQYF
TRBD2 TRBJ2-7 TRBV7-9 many TGTGCCAGCAGCCCGGTCACTAGCGGAGGCCCCAGGGGCGAGCAGTACTTC CASSPVTSGGPRGEQYF
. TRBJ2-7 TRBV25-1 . TGTGCCAGCAATGTGACGGGAGAGAACTACGAGCAGTACTTC CASNVTGENYEQYF
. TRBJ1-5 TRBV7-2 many TGTGCCAGCAGCTTAGGTAGGGTGGCTCAGCCCCAGCATTTT CASSLGRVAQPQHF
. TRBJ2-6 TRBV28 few TGTGCCAGCAGTTCGTGGAGGGGCGGCTCTGGGGCCAACGTCCTGACTTTC CASSSWRGGSGANVLTF
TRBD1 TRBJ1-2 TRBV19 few TGTGCCAGTAGTACACAGGGGGCGGGCTATGGCTACACCTTC CASSTQGAGYGYTF
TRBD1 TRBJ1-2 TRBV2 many TGTGCCAGCAGTCCGACAGGGAACTATGGCTACACCTTC CASSPTGNYGYTF
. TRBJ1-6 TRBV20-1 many TGCAGTGCCAAGGACCAGGGAGCCTCCTATAATTCACCCCTCCACTTT CSAKDQGASYNSPLHF
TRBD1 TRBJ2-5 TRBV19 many TGTGCCAGTAGTGACAGGGGGCGAGAGACCCAGTACTTC CASSDRGRETQYF
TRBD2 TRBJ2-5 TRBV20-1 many TGCAGTGCCCCGCCGGGACTAGGGGAGACCCAGTACTTC CSAPPGLGETQYF
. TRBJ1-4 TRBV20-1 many TGCAGTGCTAGGCGGGATAATGAAAAACTGTTTTTT CSARRDNEKLFF
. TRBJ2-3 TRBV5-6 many TGTGCCAGCAGCTTGGCCGTTGCTAGCACAGATACGCAGTATTTT CASSLAVASTDTQYF
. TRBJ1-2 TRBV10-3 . TGTGCCATCAGCGGGACGACCGGAGCTGGCTACACCTTC CAISGTTGAGYTF
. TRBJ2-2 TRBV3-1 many TGTGCCAGCAGCACCCGACAGGGACCGGGACTAGCGAACACCGGGGAGCTGTTTTTT CASSTRQGPGLANTGELFF
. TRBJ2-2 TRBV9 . TGTGCCAGTACTATCCGGGACACCGGGGAGCTGTTTTTT CASTIRDTGELFF
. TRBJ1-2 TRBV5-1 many TGCGCCAGCAGCTTGGACCATTTAGGGGAGGGAGGACTCTACACCTTC CASSLDHLGEGGLYTF
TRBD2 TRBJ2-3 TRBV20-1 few TGCAGTGCTAAAGGACTAGCGGGCAACACAGATACGCAGTATTTT CSAKGLAGNTDTQYF
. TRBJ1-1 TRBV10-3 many TGTGCCATCAGGGAGACGCAAAGCGAAGCTTTCTTT CAIRETQSEAFF
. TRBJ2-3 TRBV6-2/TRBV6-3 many TGTGCCAGCAGTTACACCCGCAACGGCGATACGCAGTATTTT CASSYTRNGDTQYF
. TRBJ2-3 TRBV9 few TGTGCCAGCAGCGGAAGGGCTACCCCGGAAGATACGCAGTATTTT CASSGRATPEDTQYF
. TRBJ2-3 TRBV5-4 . TGTGCCAGCAGCTTAAGTTTAGGGGGAGGCACAGATACGCAGTATTTT CASSLSLGGGTDTQYF
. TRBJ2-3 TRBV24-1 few TGTGCCACCAGTGATAGCACAGATACGCAGTATTTT CATSDSTDTQYF
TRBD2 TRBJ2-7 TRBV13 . TGTGCCAGCAGACCCCAACTAGCGGACTCCTACGAGCAGTACTTC CASRPQLADSYEQYF
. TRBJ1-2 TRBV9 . TGTGCCAGCAGCCCAGAGGTGGTTGCGGAAGCTGTCGGCTACACCTTC CASSPEVVAEAVGYTF
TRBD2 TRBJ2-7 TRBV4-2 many TGTGCCAGCAGCCAAGCTCTTGGACTAGCGGGGCCCACGGCCTACGAGCAGTACTTC CASSQALGLAGPTAYEQYF
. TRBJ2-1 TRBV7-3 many TGTGCCAGCAGTCCTAGCTCCTACAATGAGCAGTTCTTC CASSPSSYNEQFF
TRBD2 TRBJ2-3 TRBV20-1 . TGCAGTGCAGGGGGGCGGCTAGCGGGAGTAAAAGCTACGCAGTATTTT CSAGGRLAGVKATQYF
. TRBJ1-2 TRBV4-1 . TGCGCCAGCAGCCAGCAACAGATATCTAACTATGGCTACACCTTC CASSQQQISNYGYTF
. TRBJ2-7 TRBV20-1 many TGCAGTGCTAGAAGAACAGAACCCTACGAGCAGTACTTC CSARRTEPYEQYF
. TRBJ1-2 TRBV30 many TGTGCCTCGAATGCCGGGACGGCCTATGGCTACACCTTC CASNAGTAYGYTF
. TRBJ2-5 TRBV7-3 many TGTGCCAGCAGCTTGGAAGGAGGGGGAGAGACCCAGTACTTC CASSLEGGGETQYF
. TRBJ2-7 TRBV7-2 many TGTGCCAGCAGCTTAGGGGTAGGTGGTAACTACGAGCAGTACTTC CASSLGVGGNYEQYF
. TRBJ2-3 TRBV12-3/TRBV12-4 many TGTGCCAGCAGTTTCAGGGGTCAGGGTCCAGATACGCAGTATTTT CASSFRGQGPDTQYF
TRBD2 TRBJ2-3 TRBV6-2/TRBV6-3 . TGTGCCAGCAGTTACTCCCCATCGGCGGGAGGAGTATCGGGCACAGATACGCAGTATTTT CASSYSPSAGGVSGTDTQYF